The 32 T cell receptor beta chains reported below all come from one sample, sequenced in a study of vaccination effects on CD4 cells after COVID-19 (dated by TCRdb to between 2021 and 2023). The ViraFEST assay stimulated PBMC with viral peptide pools and then used TCR sequencing to identify antigen-specific CD4+ T cell clonotypes by expansion. After more than nine days of culture, CD4+ T cells were isolated with the EasySep CD4+ T cell isolation kit. Participants received two doses of either the BNT162b2 or the mRNA-1273 mRNA SARS-CoV-2 vaccine. No cognate antigen is known for these TCRs. Receptor libraries were prepared by the immunoSEQ multiplex PCR assay. The table comes from immuneACCESS by way of TCRdb, which keeps in-frame sequences with V and J called. Part of the clones is missing from these tables; in studies checked, under half for an unresolved V gene and the rest for unknown reasons. The sample records 75,000 to 100,000 clones, roughly 73% of which are singletons. The top ten clonotypes cover around 1.1% of the sample.

The sample in question was CD4+ T cells from PBMCs cultured with HCoV-OC43 spike peptides, obtained after COVID-19 vaccination. The cell subset or site label of this sample denotes: HCoV-OC43 spike overlapping peptide pool stimulation. Source of these receptors: a human donor who received a COVID-19 vaccine.

This sequence joins TRBV5-1 and TRBJ1-6; D is undetermined. The germline V gene encodes CDR1 SGHRS and CDR2 YFSETQ. There are 14 residues in the CDR3. Trimming left V 0 bases short and J 7 bases short, with 8 bases between. CDR3 sequence reads: CASSLDLLNSPLHF. CDR3 coding DNA: TGCGCCAGCAGCTTGGACCTCCTAAATTCACCCCTCCACTTT.

This chain joins TRBV2 and TRBJ1-1; D ambiguous. The CDR3 is 13 residues long. Trimming removed 3 bases at V and 1 base at J, with 6 bases between. Per the germline V gene, CDR1 is SNHLY and CDR2 is FYNNEI. The CDR3 reads CASSDRENTEAFF. CDR3 sequence (DNA): TGTGCCAGCAGTGACCGGGAGAACACTGAAGCTTTCTTT. Supplemented by reference TRBV2 and TRBJ1-1, the full variable domain reads EPEVTQTPSHQVTQMGQEVILRCVPISNHLYFYWYRQILGQKVEFLVSFYNNEISEKSEIFDDQFSVERPDGSNFTLKIRSTKLEDSAMYFCASSDRENTEAFFGQGTRLTVV.

The chain combines TRBV5-1 with TRBJ1-2, with 10 positions matching TRBD1. Trimming at V came to 1 base and at J to 8 bases, leaving 8 bases not matched to a gene. Germline V gives CDR1 SGHRS, CDR2 YFSETQ. The CDR3 extends over 15 amino acids. The CDR3 sequence is CASSLIAGQGEGYTF. The CDR3 nucleotides are TGCGCCAGCAGCTTGATCGCCGGACAGGGGGAAGGCTACACCTTC.

The genes are TRBV29-1 and TRBJ2-5; D is possibly TRBD1 (6 bases). This CDR3 is built from 12 residues. The germline V gene encodes CDR1 SQVTM and CDR2 ANQGSEA. V lost 4 bases and J lost 0, with 6 bases in between. The CDR3: CSVGTDQETQYF. The CDR3 DNA sequence: TGCAGCGTTGGGACAGACCAAGAGACCCAGTACTTC.

The V and J genes are TRBV18 and TRBJ2-1, with 10 bases identical to TRBD1. The CDR3 covers 16 residues. In germline, CDR1 is KGHSH, CDR2 LQKENI. Trimming at V came to 3 bases and at J to 5 bases, leaving 7 bases not matched to a gene. This CDR3 reads CASSPRPGQGHNEQFF. DNA for the CDR3: TGTGCCAGCTCACCTCGCCCGGGACAGGGGCACAATGAGCAGTTCTTC.

The genes are TRBV18 and TRBJ2-2; weak D call: TRBD1 (5 bases). Germline V lookup: CDR1 KGHSH, CDR2 LQKENI. Trimming pared 3 bases from V and 7 bases from J, leaving 9 bases between. The CDR3 loop spans 13 amino acids. CDR3 DNA sequence: TGTGCCAGCTCACCTGGGGCGAGCGGGGAGCTGTTTTTT. Translating gives CASSPGASGELFF.

The rearrangement links TRBV7-9 to TRBJ1-3, with no clear D. V lost 7 bases, J lost 0 bases, and 16 bases lay in between. Germline lookup yields CDR1 SEHNR and CDR2 FQNEAQ (reference sequence). The CDR3 contains 16 residues. In DNA form, the CDR3 reads TGTGCCAGCACAAAGTTGGGGAGATTCTCTGGAAACACCATATATTTT. Residues: CASTKLGRFSGNTIYF. The whole variable domain, remainder taken from reference TRBV7-9 and TRBJ1-3, is DTGVSQNPRHKITKRGQNVTFRCDPISEHNRLYWYRQTLGQGPEFLTYFQNEAQLEKSRLLSDRFSAERPKGSFSTLEIQRTEQGDSAMYLCASTKLGRFSGNTIYFGEGSWLTVV.

This chain joins TRBV11-2 and TRBJ2-5; weak D call: TRBD1 (5 bases). Trimming removed 2 bases from V and 7 bases from J, with 14 bases in between. This CDR3 spans 14 amino acids. Germline V gene data show CDR1 as SGHAT and CDR2 as FQNNGV. CDR3 nucleotide sequence: TGTGCCAGCAGCTTAATCAGGGCTAGGGGGACCCAGTACTTC. It translates to CASSLIRARGTQYF.

The chain has TRBV27 and TRBJ1-2; 7 nucleotides align to TRBD1. This CDR3 region has 14 residues. The germline V gene encodes CDR1 MNHEY and CDR2 SMNVEV (reference sequence). Trimming at V came to 8 bases and at J to 7 bases, leaving 13 bases not matched to a gene. The CDR3 DNA sequence: TGTGCCAGCGGATTAAGACAGGGCGGTTTTGGCTACACCTTC. Amino acids: CASGLRQGGFGYTF.

This clone was detected only a few times. The V gene is TRBV11-2, the J gene TRBJ2-2; no firm D call. The CDR3 loop spans 15 amino acids. V was shortened by 6 bases and J by 0 bases, with 11 bases between the two germline ends. Per the germline V gene, CDR1 is SGHAT and CDR2 is FQNNGV. CDR3 sequence reads: CASRYPHSNTGELFF. The CDR3 DNA follows: TGTGCCAGCAGATACCCCCACTCGAACACCGGGGAGCTGTTTTTT. Looking up the rest from reference TRBV11-2 and TRBJ2-2 gives the full variable domain: EAGVAQSPRYKIIEKRQSVAFWCNPISGHATLYWYQQILGQGPKLLIQFQNNGVVDDSQLPKDRFSAERLKGVDSTLKIQPAKLEDSAVYLCASRYPHSNTGELFFGEGSRLTVL.

The chain couples TRBV2 to TRBJ1-5; D uncertain. The V end lost 6 bases, the J end lost 5 bases, and 5 bases lay between the germline ends. The CDR3 runs to 11 residues. CDR1 and CDR2 from the germline V gene are SNHLY and FYNNEI. The CDR3 sequence: CASSLDQPQHF. The CDR3 region has the DNA TGTGCCAGCAGCCTTGATCAGCCCCAGCATTTT.

The V and J genes are TRBV7-8 and TRBJ1-2; 8 bases match TRBD1. The CDR3 length is 14 residues. Losses at the gene ends were 1 base for V and 4 bases for J; bases not matched to a gene: 2. CDR1 and CDR2 (germline): SGHVS, FQNEAQ. The CDR3 is CASSLDRGFYGYTF. The CDR3 DNA follows: TGTGCCAGCAGCTTAGACAGGGGGTTCTATGGCTACACCTTC. Complete variable domain (other parts from reference TRBV7-8 and TRBJ1-2): GAGVSQSPRYKVAKRGQDVALRCDPISGHVSLFWYQQALGQGPEFLTYFQNEAQLDKSGLPSDRFFAERPEGSVSTLKIQRTQQEDSAVYLCASSLDRGFYGYTFGSGTRLTVV.

This chain connects TRBV5-1 to TRBJ2-5, with TRBD1 matching 7 bases. With 6 bases clipped from V and 5 bases from J, the junction kept 10 bases outside the gene matches. From germline, CDR1 is SGHRS and CDR2 YFSETQ. This CDR3 has 14 amino acids. Here the CDR3 reads CASTHPTGLETQYF. The CDR3 bases are TGCGCCAGCACCCACCCGACAGGGTTGGAGACCCAGTACTTC.

The rearrangement uses TRBV7-3 and TRBJ2-2; D is unclear. The CDR3 consists of 14 residues. Germline CDR1 reads SGHTA; CDR2 reads FQGTGA. V lost 5 bases, J lost 7 bases, and 14 bases lay in between. DNA for the CDR3: TGTGCCAGCAGCCCGGGCTTTTCAAGCGGGGAGCTGTTTTTT. Its protein is CASSPGFSSGELFF.

V and J are TRBV6-5 and TRBJ1-5; D is uncertain. Germline lookup yields CDR1 MNHEY and CDR2 SVGAGI. The CDR3 spans 13 residues. Trimming took 0 bases from V and 3 from J, leaving 3 bases between them. CDR3 residues: CASSYSTNQPQHF. CDR3 nucleotide sequence: TGTGCCAGCAGTTACTCTACCAATCAGCCCCAGCATTTT.

The gene calls are TRBV19 and TRBJ1-2; D may be TRBD1 (6 bases). Germline V gene data show CDR1 as LNHDA and CDR2 as SQIVND (reference sequence). This CDR3 spans 15 amino acids. Trimming stripped 6 bases from V and 4 bases from J, with 18 bases between. The CDR3 protein is CASSSTSGGGYGYTF. The CDR3 region has the DNA TGTGCCAGTAGCTCGACTTCAGGAGGGGGCTATGGCTACACCTTC.

V gene TRBV23-1 combines with J gene TRBJ1-1, with TRBD1 as a possible D gene (5 bases). TRBV23-1 is filed as an ORF, its function uncertain. V shed 3 bases and J shed 1 base, with 12 bases lying between them. This CDR3 is 15 amino acids long. CDR3 protein: CASSQIGTRNTEAFF. As DNA, the CDR3 is TGCGCCAGCAGTCAGATCGGGACGCGGAACACTGAAGCTTTCTTT.

The chain recombines TRBV25-1 with TRBJ1-2, with TRBD1 matching over 8 bases. The J segment lost 7 bases and the V segment lost 5 bases, leaving 6 bases of the junction unmatched. This CDR3 comprises 13 residues. The germline V gene encodes CDR1 MGHDK and CDR2 SYGVNS. DNA for the CDR3: TGTGCCAGCAGTAATGGACAGGGAGCTGGCTACACCTTC. It yields the protein CASSNGQGAGYTF.

The CDR3 DNA sequence: TGCAGCGTTGTCAAATACAAGAGTGACTATGGCTACACCTTC. The encoded protein is CSVVKYKSDYGYTF. J is TRBJ1-2 and V is TRBV29-1, with D unclear. CDR3 size: 14 residues. Trimming removed 4 bases from V and 3 bases from J, with 15 bases in between. The V gene's germline CDR1 is SQVTM and CDR2 ANQGSEA.

This chain connects TRBV14 to TRBJ1-2; 7 bases align to TRBD1. This CDR3 spans 13 amino acids. V lost 0 bases and J lost 5; bases outside the gene matches: 0. Germline values: CDR1 SGHDN, CDR2 FVKESK. The CDR3 nucleotides read TGTGCCAGCAGCCAAGACAGGGGGTATGGCTACACCTTC. It translates to CASSQDRGYGYTF. The entire variable domain, with the rest obtained from reference TRBV14 and TRBJ1-2, is as follows: EAGVTQFPSHSVIEKGQTVTLRCDPISGHDNLYWYRRVMGKEIKFLLHFVKESKQDESGMPNNRFLAERTGGTYSTLKVQPAELEDSGVYFCASSQDRGYGYTFGSGTRLTVV.

The chain has TRBV19 and TRBJ1-2; tentatively, D is TRBD1 (5 bases). Trimming shortened V by 9 bases and J by 4 bases, and 24 bases separated the two germline ends. The CDR3 totals 16 residues. Germline lookup yields CDR1 LNHDA and CDR2 SQIVND (reference sequence). The CDR3 nucleotides read TGTGCCAGCGCCAACGACGGGGGGGGGAGCGGCTATGGCTACACCTTC. Translating gives CASANDGGGSGYGYTF.

This chain connects TRBV5-4 to TRBJ1-6, with D tentatively TRBD1 (6 bases). Germline V gives CDR1 SGHNT, CDR2 YYREEE (reference sequence). V gave up 0 bases and J gave up 7 bases, with 11 bases separating them. The CDR3 contains 15 residues. The CDR3 reads CASSLAGAGNSPLHF. For the CDR3, the DNA is TGTGCCAGCAGCTTGGCAGGGGCAGGGAATTCACCCCTCCACTTT.

V and J are TRBV9 and TRBJ2-5; D assignment may be TRBD1 or TRBD2 (6 bases each). From germline, CDR1 is SGDLS and CDR2 YYNGEE. This CDR3 spans 18 amino acids. Deletions cut 4 bases from V and 3 bases from J, with 25 bases between. The CDR3 DNA sequence: TGTGCCAGCAGCCCGAGGGGGGCAGGGATCGTTTCGGAAGAGACCCAGTACTTC. It codes for CASSPRGAGIVSEETQYF.

The V and J genes are TRBV3-1 (or the pseudogene TRBV3-2) and TRBJ1-2; D possibly corresponds to TRBD1 (6 bases). The CDR3 loop spans 13 amino acids. V lost 0 bases to trimming and J lost 13 bases, with 15 bases between them. In germline, CDR1 is LGHDT, CDR2 YNNKEL (reference sequence). The CDR3 DNA reads as TGTGCCAGCAGCCAAGATCCGGACAGATTGGTCACCTTC. Amino acids: CASSQDPDRLVTF.

V gene TRBV15 combines with J gene TRBJ2-5, with D possibly matching TRBD1 (6 bases). V lost 5 bases and J 3 bases, leaving 13 bases between the germline ends. This CDR3 spans 14 amino acids. CDR1 is LNHNV and CDR2 is YYDKDF in the germline V gene (reference sequence). Written as DNA, the CDR3 is TGTGCCACCAGCCTCTGGACAGTTAAAGAGACCCAGTACTTC. The encoded protein is CATSLWTVKETQYF.

The CDR3 here is CASSAIFAADTTGELFF. In DNA form, the CDR3 reads TGTGCCAGCAGTGCTATTTTCGCGGCAGATACCACCGGGGAGCTGTTTTTT. The J gene is TRBJ2-2, the V gene TRBV6-1, with D unclear. Germline V CDR1 and CDR2: MNHNS, SASEGT. Trimming removed 4 bases from V and 4 bases from J, with 19 bases in between. The CDR3 loop spans 17 amino acids.

J is TRBJ1-1 and V is TRBV10-2; no firm D call. The CDR3 totals 15 residues. The ends were cut back, 6 bases at V and 1 base at J, with 15 bases in the middle. The germline CDR1 and CDR2 sequences are WSHSY and SAAADI. The CDR3 bases are TGCGCCAGCAGGACCCTCAGGCTACCGAACACTGAAGCTTTCTTT. Its translation is CASRTLRLPNTEAFF.

This rearrangement joins TRBV6-5 to TRBJ1-5; D gene uncertain. V lost 5 bases and J 4 bases, leaving 6 bases between the germline ends. The CDR3 has 12 amino acids. CDR1 and CDR2 (germline): MNHEY, SVGAGI. CDR3 sequence reads: CASSTRNQPQHF. CDR3 in DNA: TGTGCCAGCAGTACTCGGAATCAGCCCCAGCATTTT.

This chain uses TRBV7-8 with TRBJ2-3; 7 bases map to TRBD1. The CDR3 extends over 16 amino acids. After removal of 2 bases from V and 3 bases from J, the junction contained 8 bases not matched to a gene. Germline V gene lookup returns CDR1 SGHVS and CDR2 FQNEAQ. This CDR3 reads CASSLTGQAGTDTQYF. CDR3 in DNA: TGTGCCAGCAGCTTAACTGGACAGGCCGGGACAGATACGCAGTATTTT. The complete variable domain, with remaining parts taken from reference TRBV7-8 and TRBJ2-3, reads GAGVSQSPRYKVAKRGQDVALRCDPISGHVSLFWYQQALGQGPEFLTYFQNEAQLDKSGLPSDRFFAERPEGSVSTLKIQRTQQEDSAVYLCASSLTGQAGTDTQYFGPGTRLTVL.

This clone was detected only a few times. This chain uses TRBV15 with TRBJ1-5; weak D call: TRBD1 (5 bases). V was pared by 1 base and J by 4 bases, with 14 bases between. There are 16 residues in the CDR3. Germline loops: CDR1 LNHNV, CDR2 YYDKDF (reference sequence). CDR3 sequence (DNA): TGTGCCACCAGCAGAGTTTTGGACGGGGGGAATCAGCCCCAGCATTTT. It codes for CATSRVLDGGNQPQHF.

The chain combines TRBV7-6 with TRBJ2-1, with 15 bases fitting TRBD2. With V trimmed by 1 base and J by 2 bases, 3 bases remained unmatched. Germline lookup yields CDR1 SGHVS and CDR2 FNYEAQ. This CDR3 spans 18 amino acids. CDR3 loop: CASSLGTSGGATYNEQFF. The CDR3 coding sequence is TGTGCCAGCAGCTTAGGGACTAGCGGGGGGGCAACCTACAATGAGCAGTTCTTC.

The V call is TRBV6-5, the J call TRBJ1-2; D call uncertain. This CDR3 spans 14 amino acids. The ends were cut back, 11 bases at V and 4 bases at J, with 20 bases in the middle. Per the germline V gene, CDR1 is MNHEY and CDR2 is SVGAGI. This CDR3 is CASRGLLTAYGYTF. Written as DNA, the CDR3 is TGTGCCTCCCGAGGGCTGCTCACCGCCTATGGCTACACCTTC.